This TCR beta chain was recovered during a study of T-cell reconstitution after alpha-beta-depleted transplantation in children. Trimming cost V 0 bases and J 4 bases; bases outside gene matches: 6. The CDR3 is 16 residues long. Germline V CDR1 and CDR2: DFQATT, SNEGSKA (reference sequence). This clonotype showed up just a few times. Library preparation (for TCRbeta) was performed with unique molecular identifiers. Each CDR3 protein gets one entry after TCRdb re-called the PCR reads with MiXCR. The data show roughly 500,000 distinct CDR3 sequences, roughly 18% seen once. Source: PBMCs from the stem cell graft donor, taken from the stem cell graft. This TCR was sampled from a human donor who donated a stem cell graft to a child with acute lymphoblastic leukemia. The chain joins TRBV20-1 to TRBJ2-1, with TRBD2 matching over 10 bases. The CDR3 loop reads CSARDPPSGGYNEQFF. The CDR3 DNA reads as TGCAGTGCTAGAGATCCCCCTAGCGGGGGATACAATGAGCAGTTCTTC.